Sequencing of this T cell receptor beta chain was carried out in a study of blood T cell repertoires in COVID-19. In the study overall: There were acute and convalescent COVID-19 samples, and they came from the United States, Italy and Spain. Nucleic acid was either cDNA or gDNA, and it came from T cells, B-cell-depleted T cells, or PBMCs.

The V end was cut by 5 bases, the J end by 0 bases, with 11 bases between. Germline loops: CDR1 SGHTA, CDR2 FQGTGA. The CDR3 runs 16 residues. As originally analysed: By means of reference gene primer amplification, nucleated cell counts were estimated. Libraries were prepared by immunoSEQ multiplex PCR; TCRdb keeps only in-frame clonotypes and omits some of them. V and J calls plus clone size are reproduced from that table; the DNA served to infer D and trimming. The sample shows about 57,000 clones, about four fifths of them seen only once. This sequence originates from a woman aged 80 or older with acute or convalescent COVID-19. Sequenced material: peripheral blood. The chain joins TRBV7-3 to TRBJ2-6; TRBD1 might be the D (6 bases). CDR3 sequence: CASSLQGFSGANVLTF. In DNA form, the CDR3 reads TGTGCCAGCAGCCTACAGGGTTTCTCTGGGGCCAACGTCCTGACTTTC.